The T cell receptor beta chain under discussion was sequenced for a study of blood T cells in healthy people across ages (dated by TCRdb to 2014 to 2015). Regarding the research as a whole: In model experiments, template switching captured roughly one uniquely barcoded TCR beta cDNA molecule for every two T cells. Using the same blood draw, the study looked at two additional independent replicas of 1 million unique cDNA reads for two donors, one aged 18 to 30 and the other aged 80 or older. To track age-related changes in TCR beta repertoire diversity, the study relied on deep sequencing normalized with unique cDNA molecular identifiers. Four age groups were formed from the donors: young (average about 17 years), middle-aged (around 40), aged (roughly 59) and long-lived (roughly 88). To avoid experimental bias, donors of different ages were spread randomly across the sequencing lanes. Summary of the overall study and its limitations: Donor CMV infection status was unknown, potentially confounding age-related changes in expanded clonotypes. There was a strong correlation between observed TCR beta diversity and the percentage of naive T cells measured by flow cytometry. Bulk unsorted PBMC profiling prevented conclusive comparison of naive and antigen-experienced compartments. Estimates of total diversity based on one million sequenced T cells were regarded as lower bounds and as underestimates. As age increased, observed TCR beta diversity per million T cells dropped in a roughly linear way, and a significant reduction was already evident by age 40. Compared with the aged group, more naive CD4+ T cells, fewer expanded clones and increased TCR diversity were shown by the long-lived group, suggesting age selection.

Libraries were prepared through 5' RACE. The instrument was an Illumina HiSeq 2500. A second PCR of roughly 7 to 11 cycles was performed with a sample-barcoded 5' primer and a J-beta primer mix. A unique molecular identifier was introduced onto each TCR beta cDNA molecule by a template-switch 5' adaptor carrying 12 random nucleotides. Each sample yielded at least 2.5 million CDR3-containing paired-end reads. All of the RNA was converted into first-strand cDNA using the Mint cDNA synthesis kit, with a TRBC-specific oligonucleotide serving as the primer. After uracil-DNA glycosylase treatment, a first 18-cycle PCR used universal primers M1SS and BC2_uni_R on all cDNA. As for how the authors treated the data: Normalization of each sample was performed by random selection of 1 million high-quality reads, each carrying a distinct molecular identifier. Instead of being binned into consensus sequences, reads with shared molecular identifiers were discarded. MiTCR, with a Q25 quality threshold and the strictest error-elimination algorithm, was used for CDR3 identification, clonotype clustering and error correction. A nonparametric unseen species model using Euler transformation provided a lower-bound estimate of total TCR beta diversity. The public reads were run again by TCRdb, first through fastp at Q25 and then through MiXCR, and only productive beta chains were kept. When rows share a CDR3 protein, they turn into one entry using the most common DNA and genes. These V and J calls originate from TCRdb's pipeline instead of the authors' own analysis. This sample comprises under 1,000,000 distinct CDR3 sequences, roughly 34% of them detected only once. The biggest ten clones account for 10% to 15% of the sample.

The 35 to 40 donors, aged 6 to 90 years, were systemically healthy Caucasian individuals from Russia. Each donor gave 8 to 10 milliliters of peripheral blood, drawn into EDTA-treated Vacutainer tubes. Ficoll-Paque density-gradient centrifugation was used to isolate PBMCs, with at least 7 million per sample. Total RNA was extracted from PBMCs with Trizol reagent, with at least 6 micrograms obtained per sample. For every donor, flow cytometry on a PBMC aliquot measured the percentage of naive CD45RAhigh/CD27high T cells. With respect to this clonotype: Its antigen is still unknown. No much larger clone exists at a distance of one base, and base qualities are not known.

This TCR came from a young man in good health. The sample consisted of blood.

The DNA is TGTGCCAGCAGCTATTTAGCGGGAGGCGTAGGAAATGAGCAGTTCTTC. Translated, it gives CASSYLAGGVGNEQFF. Here the chain combines TRBV14 and TRBJ2-1, and 10 junction bases match TRBD2. The CDR3 sequence holds 16 residues, the cysteine and phenylalanine included. The CDR3 DNA has 48 bases and is translated from base 1. V and J are trimmed by 5 bases and 7 bases, and the gene matches miss 11 bases of the junction. CDR1 and CDR2 are drawn from the germline V gene: SGHDN, FVKESK.